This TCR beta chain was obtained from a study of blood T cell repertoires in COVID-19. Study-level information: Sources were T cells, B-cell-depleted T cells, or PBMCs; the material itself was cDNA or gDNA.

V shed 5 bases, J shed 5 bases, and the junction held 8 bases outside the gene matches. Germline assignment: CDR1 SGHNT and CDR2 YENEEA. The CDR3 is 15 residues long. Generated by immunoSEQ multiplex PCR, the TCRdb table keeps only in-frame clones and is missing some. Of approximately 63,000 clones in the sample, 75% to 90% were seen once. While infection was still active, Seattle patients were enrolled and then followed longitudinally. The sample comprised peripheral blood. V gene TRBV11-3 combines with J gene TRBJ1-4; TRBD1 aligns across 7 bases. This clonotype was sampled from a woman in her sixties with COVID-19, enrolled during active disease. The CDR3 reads CASSKTGTANEKLFF. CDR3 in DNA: TGTGCCAGCAGCAAGACCGGGACAGCGAATGAAAAACTGTTTTTT.